This TCR beta chain stems from a study of T cell responses to AZD1222 COVID-19 vaccine. The assay was immunoSEQ multiplex PCR, and TCRdb's table has in-frame clones only and misses some. The data show approximately 74,000 clones, with 70% to 85% seen just once and about 3.1% held by the top ten. This clone has just a few counts. Its antigen is currently unknown. Study-wide results and limits: Repertoires in all cases were sampled only once the peak T cell response had passed. Spike-specific TCRs gained breadth and depth after people received two AZD1222 doses. Baseline serology detected seropositivity in only six AZD1222 recipients. Donor demographics were predominantly white British with a female majority; clonal diversity may be underestimated.

Trimming left V 5 bases short and J 4 bases short, with 17 bases between. The CDR3 is 15 amino acids. The germline gives CDR1 SGHTA, CDR2 FQGTGA. The sequenced sample was peripheral blood, obtained on day 0 of AZD1222 vaccination. The TCR sequence derives from an adult in good health. The genes are TRBV7-3 and TRBJ1-1; D is perhaps TRBD1 (6 bases). CDR3 DNA sequence: TGTGCCAGCAGCCCCGGGGGGGGGCCAAGCACTGAAGCTTTCTTT. This gives the protein CASSPGGGPSTEAFF.